The source of this T cell receptor beta chain is a study of CD4 T cells in relation to SARS-CoV-2 and coronaviruses. Only in-frame clones appear in the TCRdb table, and some are missing; sequencing was by immunoSEQ multiplex PCR. The table has 35,000 to 40,000 clones, 70% to 90% seen once. Regarding the study as a whole: According to naive versus memory sequencing, detected responses are memory recall, not newly primed. Approximately 65% of donors had memory CD4+ clonotypes crossrecognizing SARS-CoV-2 and common cold coronavirus spike.

Notes on this clone: Its antigen is not known.

The clonotype originates from an adult with COVID-19. The sequenced sample was memory CD4+ T cells from PBMCs.

DNA of the CDR3: TGTGCCAGCAGCAAACGAGTCTCAGATACGCAGTATTTT. Encoded protein: CASSKRVSDTQYF. The genes are TRBV21-1 and TRBJ2-3; the table's D call TRBD2 went unverified against the DNA. TRBV21-1 counts as a pseudogene. CDR3 length: 13 amino acids.